The 4 T cell receptor beta chains below come from one sample, sequenced in a study of cytomegalovirus exposure and HLA in healthy donors. The PCR used 60 Vbeta and 13 Jbeta primers. Only in-frame clones appear in the TCRdb table, and some are missing; sequencing was by immunoSEQ multiplex PCR. Counted here are 130,000 or so clones, roughly 70% occurring once; the ten biggest clones make up around 2.1%. Sequencing was carried out using PBMCs. Receptors originate from a woman aged 35 to 49 in good health and CMV-seropositive.

The rearrangement links TRBV7-9 to TRBJ1-6; 7 nucleotides match TRBD1. The V gene end was trimmed by 4 bases and the J gene end by 7 bases; junction bases not matched to a gene: 10. The CDR3 sequence is 16 residues long. Germline V gene sequence: CDR1 SEHNR, CDR2 FQNEAQ (reference sequence). CDR3 sequence: CASSSPQGVGNSPLHF. The CDR3 DNA follows: TGTGCCAGCAGCTCGCCTCAGGGGGTAGGGAATTCACCCCTCCACTTT.

The V gene is TRBV30, the J gene TRBJ1-1, with D perhaps TRBD1 (5 bases). The germline CDR1 and CDR2 sequences are GTSNPN and SVGIG (reference sequence). This CDR3 spans 14 amino acids. Trimming removed 4 bases from V and 1 base from J, with 13 bases in between. Here the CDR3 reads CAWKAGGRNTEAFF. As DNA, the CDR3 is TGTGCCTGGAAGGCGGGGGGGAGGAACACTGAAGCTTTCTTT. The whole variable domain, remainder taken from reference TRBV30 and TRBJ1-1, is SQTIHQWPATLVQPVGSPLSLECTVEGTSNPNLYWYRQAAGRGLQLLFYSVGIGQISSEVPQNLSASRPQDRQFILSSKKLLLSDSGFYLCAWKAGGRNTEAFFGQGTRLTVV.

The rearrangement links TRBV5-1 to TRBJ1-4, with 7 bases lining up with TRBD1. J gave up 4 bases and V 8 bases, and 14 bases lay outside the gene matches. The CDR3 extends over 16 amino acids. Germline lookup yields CDR1 SGHRS and CDR2 YFSETQ. CDR3 protein: CASGQELWGYNEKLFF. CDR3 nucleotide sequence: TGCGCCAGTGGACAGGAACTCTGGGGGTATAATGAAAAACTGTTTTTT.

CDR3 DNA sequence: TGTGCCACCAGCAGTCAGGGATTACGTGGGGTGACCCAGTACTTC. Its translation is CATSSQGLRGVTQYF. The rearrangement uses TRBV15 and TRBJ2-5; TRBD1 might be the D (5 bases). This CDR3 has 15 residues. Germline assignment: CDR1 LNHNV and CDR2 YYDKDF (reference sequence). The V end was cut by 3 bases, the J end by 7 bases, with 18 bases between.